Below, 20 T cell receptor beta chains from the same sample are listed, as sequenced in a study of T-cell memory formation after mild COVID-19. TCRdb redid the calling of the 5' RACE reads with MiXCR, one entry per CDR3 protein. The sample includes about 560,000 distinct CDR3 sequences, more than 15% of them seen just once. The sequencing input was PBMCs or a T cell subset sorted from them (not recorded which). The receptor set was obtained from an adult woman who had mild COVID-19 (a few samples of this study predate the infection). Cell type and time point are not known.

This chain uses TRBV6-6 with TRBJ2-1; D is perhaps TRBD2 (5 bases). CDR3 length: 14 residues. V was cut by 2 bases and J by 5 bases, with 10 bases left in between. The germline CDR1 and CDR2 sequences are MNHNY and SVGAGI (reference sequence). The CDR3 DNA sequence: TGTGCCAGCAGTTACGGGAGTTGGGACAATGAGCAGTTCTTC. Its protein product is CASSYGSWDNEQFF.

This chain links TRBV7-9 with TRBJ2-1; tentatively, D is TRBD2 (5 bases). V lost 5 bases and J 11 bases, leaving 13 bases between the germline ends. Germline CDR1 SEHNR, CDR2 FQNEAQ (reference sequence). The CDR3 loop spans 12 amino acids. This chain's CDR3 is CASSQQRVKQFF. DNA for the CDR3: TGTGCCAGCAGCCAGCAGAGGGTAAAGCAGTTCTTC.

This clonotype was counted a few times. The V gene is TRBV12-3 or TRBV12-4, the J gene TRBJ2-1; 12 nucleotides match TRBD2. The CDR3 contains 15 residues. V gave up 6 bases and J gave up 2 bases; unmatched junction bases: 2. The CDR3 reads CASRRLAGAYNEQFF. CDR3 bases: TGTGCCAGCAGGCGACTAGCGGGAGCCTACAATGAGCAGTTCTTC.

This clonotype appeared a few times. The V and J genes are TRBV5-1 and TRBJ2-2, with TRBD1 matching 10 bases. CDR3 size: 16 residues. Germline CDR1 is SGHRS and CDR2 is YFSETQ. The trim removed 2 bases at V and 1 base at J, leaving 2 bases unmatched. The CDR3 protein is CASSFGDRGNTGELFF. In DNA form, the CDR3 reads TGCGCCAGCAGCTTCGGGGACAGGGGGAACACCGGGGAGCTGTTTTTT.

This clonotype showed up many times. V gene TRBV7-2 combines with J gene TRBJ1-1; the D gene is possibly TRBD1 (5 bases). The V gene lost 6 bases and the J gene lost 0 bases, with 8 bases spanning the gap. Germline V gene sequence: CDR1 SGHTA, CDR2 FQGNSA. This CDR3 region has 13 residues. CDR3 sequence reads: CASREDMNTEAFF. CDR3 coding DNA: TGTGCCAGCAGGGAGGACATGAACACTGAAGCTTTCTTT.

V usage is TRBV6-5 and J usage is TRBJ2-5; 7 bases are shared with TRBD1. Looked up from germline, CDR1 is MNHEY and CDR2 is SVGAGI. J was trimmed by 1 base and V by 2 bases; bases with no gene match: 1. CDR3 size: 14 residues. CDR3 in amino acids: CASSYRGLQETQYF. The CDR3 DNA is TGTGCCAGCAGTTACAGGGGGCTCCAAGAGACCCAGTACTTC.

This clonotype was counted between two and nine times. V usage is TRBV20-1 and J usage is TRBJ2-7; 7 bases map to TRBD2. The J segment lost 2 bases and the V segment lost 0 bases, leaving 4 bases of the junction unmatched. This CDR3 is 14 amino acids long. Germline V CDR1 and CDR2: DFQATT, SNEGSKA (reference sequence). DNA for the CDR3: TGCAGTGCTAGAGATCAAGCGGGGACCTACGAGCAGTACTTC. As protein: CSARDQAGTYEQYF.

The J gene is TRBJ2-3, the V gene TRBV5-4, with D hard to call. The CDR3 is made up of 13 amino acids. Per the germline V gene, CDR1 is SGHNT and CDR2 is YYREEE (reference sequence). V was pared by 5 bases and J by 6 bases, with 13 bases between. The CDR3 region has the DNA TGTGCCAGCAGGGACGAAAATGATGATACGCAGTATTTT. Translated: CASRDENDDTQYF. Full variable domain (missing parts from reference TRBV5-4 and TRBJ2-3): ETGVTQSPTHLIKTRGQQVTLRCSSQSGHNTVSWYQQALGQGPQFIFQYYREEENGRGNFPPRFSGLQFPNYSSELNVNALELDDSALYLCASRDENDDTQYFGPGTRLTVL.

This clonotype showed up just a few times. The chain is built from TRBV12-3 or TRBV12-4 and TRBJ2-1; 7 bases are a match to TRBD2. Germline trimming cut 6 bases from V and 5 bases from J; bases unmatched to any gene: 13. The CDR3 has 16 residues. This chain's CDR3 is CASRPPGSSGHNEQFF. The CDR3 region has the DNA TGTGCCAGCAGACCCCCCGGATCTAGCGGCCACAATGAGCAGTTCTTC.

V and J are TRBV5-6 and TRBJ1-4; D is undetermined. Germline V gene data show CDR1 as SGHDT and CDR2 as YYEEEE. This CDR3 comprises 13 residues. The V end was cut by 5 bases, the J end by 10 bases, with 15 bases between. The CDR3 here is CASRLTQTGKLFF. CDR3 coding DNA: TGTGCCAGCAGACTTACCCAGACTGGAAAACTGTTTTTT. The full variable domain, its missing parts supplied by reference TRBV5-6 and TRBJ1-4, is DAGVTQSPTHLIKTRGQQVTLRCSPKSGHDTVSWYQQALGQGPQFIFQYYEEEERQRGNFPDRFSGHQFPNYSSELNVNALLLGDSALYLCASRLTQTGKLFFGSGTQLSVL.

This clonotype was picked up a small number of times. The V gene is TRBV4-2, the J gene TRBJ2-3; 7 positions match TRBD2. The CDR3 totals 17 residues. V dropped 0 bases and J dropped 5; count of bases not matched to a gene: 11. Germline loops: CDR1 LGHNA, CDR2 YNFKEQ. CDR3 nucleotide sequence: TGTGCCAGCAGCCAAGATGCAGGCGGTTGGGGGGGAGATACGCAGTATTTT. Protein sequence: CASSQDAGGWGGDTQYF.

The chain couples TRBV5-1 to TRBJ2-6, with 9 bases identical to TRBD1. The germline V gene has CDR1 SGHRS and CDR2 YFSETQ. Trimming removed 0 bases from V and 2 bases from J; junction bases left unmatched: 0. The CDR3 contains 16 residues. CDR3 nucleotide sequence: TGCGCCAGCAGCTTGGGGGACAGGGCTGGGGCCAACGTCCTGACTTTC. Its translation: CASSLGDRAGANVLTF.

The V and J genes are TRBV5-1 and TRBJ1-4; TRBD1 agrees at 7 bases. Trimming removed 5 bases from V and 2 bases from J; junction bases left unmatched: 3. CDR3 length: 14 amino acids. Germline lookup yields CDR1 SGHRS and CDR2 YFSETQ. As DNA, the CDR3 is TGCGCCAGCAGTAGGGACAGCACTAATGAAAAACTGTTTTTT. Protein product: CASSRDSTNEKLFF.

This clonotype has more than one count but fewer than ten. The CDR3 nucleotides read TGTGCCAGCAGTGTGGGACAGCCTTATAGCAATCAGCCCCAGCATTTT. Translated: CASSVGQPYSNQPQHF. The chain recombines TRBV2 with TRBJ1-5; 7 bases are a match to TRBD1. The CDR3 runs to 16 residues. From germline, CDR1 is SNHLY and CDR2 FYNNEI. The V and J ends lost 4 bases and 0 bases, in that order; junction bases with no gene match: 6.

The chain combines TRBV7-9 with TRBJ2-3; 10 nucleotides agree with TRBD2. In germline, CDR1 is SEHNR, CDR2 FQNEAQ (reference sequence). V was pared by 1 base and J by 4 bases, with 5 bases of the junction left unmatched. The CDR3 covers 16 residues. The CDR3 DNA is TGTGCCAGCAGCTTAGTAGCGGGAGGATTCGCAGATACGCAGTATTTT. Protein sequence: CASSLVAGGFADTQYF.

This chain uses TRBV10-3 with TRBJ1-2; TRBD1 aligns across 9 bases. CDR3 length: 16 residues. Looked up from germline, CDR1 is ENHRY and CDR2 is SYGVKD. V shed 9 bases, J shed 5 bases, and the junction held 16 bases outside the gene matches. CDR3 coding DNA: TGTGCCATGAACCGGGGACAGGGCCCGCGGGGGTATGGCTACACCTTC. Encoded protein: CAMNRGQGPRGYGYTF.

V gene TRBV7-2 combines with J gene TRBJ2-2; 10 bases are shared with TRBD2. Germline V gene lookup returns CDR1 SGHTA and CDR2 FQGNSA. J lost 4 bases, V lost 4 bases, and 6 bases had no gene match. The CDR3 contains 16 residues. This chain's CDR3 is CASSSPAGGPTGELFF. CDR3 DNA: TGTGCCAGCAGCTCACCAGCGGGAGGGCCCACCGGGGAGCTGTTTTTT.

The chain is built from TRBV7-9 and TRBJ2-2, with D perhaps TRBD2 (7 bases). From germline, CDR1 is SEHNR and CDR2 FQNEAQ (reference sequence). This CDR3 spans 15 amino acids. V was trimmed by 9 bases and J by 5 bases, leaving 19 bases between them. In DNA form, the CDR3 reads TGTGCCAGAACGGGGGCTAGCGGACGTACCGGGGAGCTGTTTTTT. This gives the protein CARTGASGRTGELFF.

J is TRBJ1-1 and V is TRBV4-2; tentatively, D is TRBD1 (5 bases). This CDR3 has 13 amino acids. Between the trimmed V and J ends, which lost 3 bases and 8 bases, there was a span of 13 bases. In germline, CDR1 is LGHNA, CDR2 YNFKEQ. CDR3 sequence: CASSQDRQREAFF. DNA for the CDR3: TGTGCCAGCAGCCAGGACCGACAGAGGGAAGCTTTCTTT.

This rearrangement joins TRBV5-6 to TRBJ1-5; possible D gene TRBD1, 5 bases. The CDR3 totals 15 residues. The V gene's germline CDR1 is SGHDT and CDR2 YYEEEE. V was trimmed by 2 bases and J by 3 bases, leaving 12 bases between them. The CDR3 bases are TGTGCCAGCAGCTTCGGGACCCCGTCCAATCAGCCCCAGCATTTT. Encoded protein: CASSFGTPSNQPQHF.